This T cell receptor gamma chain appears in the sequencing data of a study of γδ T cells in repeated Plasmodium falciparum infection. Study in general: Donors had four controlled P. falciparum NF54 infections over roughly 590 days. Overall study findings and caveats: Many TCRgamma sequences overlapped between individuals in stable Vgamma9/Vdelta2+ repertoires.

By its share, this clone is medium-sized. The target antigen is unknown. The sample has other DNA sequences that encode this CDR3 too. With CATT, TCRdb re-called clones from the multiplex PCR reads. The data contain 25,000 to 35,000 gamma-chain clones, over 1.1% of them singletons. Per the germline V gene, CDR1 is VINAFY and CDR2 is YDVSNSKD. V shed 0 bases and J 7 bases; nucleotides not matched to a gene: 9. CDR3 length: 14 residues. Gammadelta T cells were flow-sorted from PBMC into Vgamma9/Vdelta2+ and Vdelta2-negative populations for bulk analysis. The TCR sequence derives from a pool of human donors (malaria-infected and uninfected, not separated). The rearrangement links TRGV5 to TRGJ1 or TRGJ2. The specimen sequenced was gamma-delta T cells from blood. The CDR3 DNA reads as TGTGCCACCTGGGACAGGCAGATGCCCTATAAGAAACTCTTT. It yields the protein CATWDRQMPYKKLF.